Listed here are 32 T cell receptor beta chains from one sample, sequenced in a study of PD-1 blockade in classical Hodgkin lymphoma. Specified time point: cycle 4 day 1 (C4D1), after 6 weeks of nivolumab. Each patient's relapse followed autologous stem cell transplantation, and brentuximab vedotin exposure varied. Profiling relied on immunoSEQ multiplex PCR, and the TCRdb table lists in-frame clones only, not all of them. The data hold tens of thousands of clones, with roughly 92% observed a single time. This specimen consisted of peripheral blood mononuclear cells (PBMCs), obtained before the fourth cycle of nivolumab. Receptor source: a human donor with classical Hodgkin lymphoma.

The chain employs TRBV19 and TRBJ1-1; 8 bases line up with TRBD1. CDR1 and CDR2 from the germline V gene are LNHDA and SQIVND (reference sequence). This CDR3 is 16 amino acids long. Trimming cost V 5 bases and J 1 base; bases outside gene matches: 9. The CDR3 loop is CASSVLSGGENTEAFF. CDR3 coding DNA: TGTGCCAGTAGTGTTTTGTCAGGGGGCGAGAACACTGAAGCTTTCTTT.

The rearrangement links TRBV7-3 to TRBJ2-1, with TRBD2 as a possible D gene (5 bases). CDR1 SGHTA and CDR2 FQGTGA come from the germline V gene. The V end lost 5 bases, the J end lost 0 bases, and 17 bases lay between the germline ends. The CDR3 totals 17 residues. The CDR3 DNA reads as TGTGCCAGCAGCCCACGTGTTTTGGGGAGCTCCTACAATGAGCAGTTCTTC. The encoded protein is CASSPRVLGSSYNEQFF.

On this clone: The DNA is omitted, as the CDR3 cannot be located on it reliably, and the CDR3 follows TCRdb's listing. The chain carries TRBV28 and TRBJ1-2; TRBD1, the D gene given by the table, was not confirmed from the DNA. Germline assignment: CDR1 MDHEN and CDR2 SYDVKM. A total of 16 residues make up the CDR3, ends included. CDR3 sequence: CASSPYWGTGTIIRTF.

J is TRBJ2-2 and V is TRBV19, with TRBD2 identical over 10 bases. Per germline, CDR1 LNHDA and CDR2 SQIVND (reference sequence). This CDR3 is 17 amino acids long. With V trimmed by 3 bases and J by 3 bases, 7 bases remained unmatched. The CDR3 reads CASSMWRTSGYTGELFF. DNA for the CDR3: TGTGCCAGTAGTATGTGGCGGACTAGCGGTTACACCGGGGAGCTGTTTTTT.

The rearrangement joins TRBV19 to TRBJ1-2; maybe TRBD1 (5 bases). This CDR3 is 15 amino acids long. CDR1 and CDR2 (germline): LNHDA, SQIVND (reference sequence). V shed 5 bases and J shed 4 bases, with 17 bases lying between them. The CDR3 nucleotides read TGTGCCAGTAGTCCCCGGGACCGACTTGGCTATGGCTACACCTTC. Protein sequence: CASSPRDRLGYGYTF.

This sequence joins TRBV7-8 and TRBJ2-1; D possibly corresponds to TRBD2 (6 bases). The ends were cut back, 5 bases at V and 2 bases at J, with 16 bases in the middle. Germline-derived CDR1 and CDR2 are SGHVS and FQNEAQ. CDR3 length: 16 residues. The CDR3 DNA sequence: TGTGCCAGCAGCACTAGGGCGGGAACCGCCTACAATGAGCAGTTCTTC. It encodes CASSTRAGTAYNEQFF.

The chain combines TRBV5-5 with TRBJ2-5; 8 bases agree with TRBD1. Germline V gene data show CDR1 as SGHKS and CDR2 as YYEKEE (reference sequence). The trim removed 4 bases at V and 1 base at J, leaving 3 bases unmatched. The CDR3 consists of 14 residues. In nucleotides, the CDR3 is TGTGCCAGCAGCCTGGGACAGGTCCAAGAGACCCAGTACTTC. It codes for CASSLGQVQETQYF.

V gene TRBV6-4 combines with J gene TRBJ1-5; D ambiguous. V was trimmed by 3 bases and J by 7 bases, leaving 10 bases between them. Germline V gene sequence: CDR1 MRHNA, CDR2 SNTAGT. The CDR3 consists of 13 residues. CDR3 protein: CASSDSRIQPQHF. The DNA for the CDR3 is TGTGCCAGCAGTGATTCAAGGATCCAGCCCCAGCATTTT.

This clone was recorded once. This CDR3 is CASSLRLAAQETQYF. The DNA for the CDR3 is TGTGCCAGCAGCTTACGACTAGCGGCCCAAGAGACCCAGTACTTC. V gene TRBV7-6 combines with J gene TRBJ2-5; 9 bases match TRBD2. The CDR3 runs 15 residues. CDR1 and CDR2 (germline): SGHVS, FNYEAQ. The J segment lost 1 base and the V segment lost 2 bases, leaving 2 bases of the junction unmatched.

The V gene is TRBV4-1, the J gene TRBJ2-7; a weak D match, TRBD2 (7 bases). CDR1 MGHRA and CDR2 YSYEKL come from the germline V gene. V lost 3 bases and J 1 base, leaving 13 bases between the germline ends. The CDR3 runs 15 residues. CDR3: CASSQQGRGSYEQYF. The CDR3 DNA sequence: TGCGCCAGCAGCCAGCAGGGGAGGGGGTCCTACGAGCAGTACTTC.

The chain uses TRBV12-5 and TRBJ2-3; D ambiguous. Germline V lookup: CDR1 LGHNT, CDR2 FRNRAP. V lost 0 bases and J lost 6, with 7 bases in between. This CDR3 is built from 13 residues. CDR3 DNA sequence: TGTGCTAGTGGTTTGGTCTTAGGCGATACGCAGTATTTT. The encoded protein is CASGLVLGDTQYF.

The V call is TRBV10-1, the J call TRBJ2-1; 11 bases match TRBD2. V was clipped by 2 bases and J by 0 bases; unmatched bases: 3. The V gene's germline CDR1 is WNHNN and CDR2 SYGVQD (reference sequence). This CDR3 is built from 17 residues. The CDR3 coding sequence is TGCGCCAGCAGTGAGCCTAGCGGGGGGAGCTCCTACAATGAGCAGTTCTTC. Residues: CASSEPSGGSSYNEQFF.

The V call is TRBV19, the J call TRBJ2-7, with no clear D. The ends were cut back, 3 bases at V and 7 bases at J, with 10 bases in the middle. The CDR3 has 12 residues. CDR1 LNHDA and CDR2 SQIVND come from the germline V gene (reference sequence). CDR3 amino acids: CASSISREEQYF. DNA of the CDR3: TGTGCCAGTAGTATTTCCCGAGAAGAGCAGTACTTC.

The rearrangement links TRBV20-1 to TRBJ1-2; D is unclear. V lost 8 bases to trimming and J lost 4 bases, with 11 bases between them. CDR1 is DFQATT and CDR2 is SNEGSKA in the germline V gene (reference sequence). The CDR3 runs to 11 residues. CDR3 protein: CSPPGSYGYTF. For the CDR3, the DNA is TGCAGTCCCCCCGGCAGCTATGGCTACACCTTC.

The genes are TRBV28 and TRBJ1-1; tentative D call: TRBD1 (6 bases). Germline V gives CDR1 MDHEN, CDR2 SYDVKM. V shed 6 bases and J shed 4 bases, with 15 bases lying between them. The CDR3 extends over 14 amino acids. The CDR3 DNA reads as TGTGCCAGCAGGCCCCCCGGACAGAGCACTGAAGCTTTCTTT. Protein product: CASRPPGQSTEAFF.

The gene calls are TRBV5-1 and TRBJ2-5; the match to TRBD2 covers 8 bases. Germline-derived CDR1 and CDR2 are SGHRS and YFSETQ. The CDR3 is made up of 13 amino acids. Germline trimming cut 3 bases from V and 7 bases from J; bases unmatched to any gene: 5. Written as DNA, the CDR3 is TGCGCCAGCAGCTGGGGACTAGATGGGACCCAGTACTTC. It specifies CASSWGLDGTQYF.

The rearrangement uses TRBV19 and TRBJ2-1; D possibly corresponds to TRBD2 (5 bases). Deletions cut 6 bases from V and 5 bases from J, with 26 bases between. The CDR3 has 18 amino acids. Germline assignment: CDR1 LNHDA and CDR2 SQIVND (reference sequence). CDR3 in DNA: TGTGCCAGTAGGGAGGCCTTTGTAGCTCCAAAACCCCACAATGAGCAGTTCTTC. This encodes CASREAFVAPKPHNEQFF.

The gene calls are TRBV7-6 and TRBJ2-7; possible D gene TRBD1, 6 bases. With 4 bases removed from V and 3 bases from J, the gap between germline ends came to 10 bases. The CDR3 has 13 residues. Germline assignment: CDR1 SGHVS and CDR2 FNYEAQ. CDR3 protein: CASSYGTLYEQYF. The CDR3 DNA reads TGTGCCAGCAGCTACGGGACACTCTACGAGCAGTACTTC. The entire variable domain, with the rest obtained from reference TRBV7-6 and TRBJ2-7, is as follows: GAGVSQSPRYKVTKRGQDVALRCDPISGHVSLYWYRQALGQGPEFLTYFNYEAQQDKSGLPNDRFSAERPEGSISTLTIQRTEQRDSAMYRCASSYGTLYEQYFGPGTRLTVT.

The genes are TRBV7-2 and TRBJ2-2, with 11 bases that match TRBD2. The CDR3 contains 15 residues. Germline CDR1 reads SGHTA; CDR2 reads FQGNSA. The V gene end was trimmed by 1 base and the J gene end by 5 bases; junction bases not matched to a gene: 0. The CDR3 bases are TGTGCCAGCAGCTTAGGGACTAGCGGGACCGGGGAGCTGTTTTTT. Its protein is CASSLGTSGTGELFF.

The chain links TRBV2 to TRBJ2-5; the D gene is possibly TRBD1 (6 bases). Germline V gene lookup returns CDR1 SNHLY and CDR2 FYNNEI. CDR3 length: 12 amino acids. The germline V and J ends were trimmed by 5 bases and 5 bases, with 9 bases remaining between them. The CDR3 nucleotides read TGTGCCAGCAGTCAGGGGTGGGAGACCCAGTACTTC. Amino acid sequence: CASSQGWETQYF.

The chain links TRBV5-1 to TRBJ2-7; D is undetermined. The CDR3 has 15 amino acids. Germline V gene sequence: CDR1 SGHRS, CDR2 YFSETQ. Trimming left V 0 bases short and J 4 bases short, with 14 bases between. CDR3 loop: CASSLVGASPYEQYF. CDR3 DNA sequence: TGCGCCAGCAGCTTGGTAGGTGCCAGCCCTTACGAGCAGTACTTC.

The CDR3 sequence is CASSFSGQGDSPLHF. The CDR3 DNA follows: TGCGCCAGCAGCTTTAGCGGACAGGGTGATTCACCCCTCCACTTT. The genes are TRBV5-1 and TRBJ1-6; TRBD1 aligns across 8 bases. Germline V gene lookup returns CDR1 SGHRS and CDR2 YFSETQ. This CDR3 region has 15 residues. Losses at the gene ends were 2 bases for V and 8 bases for J; bases not matched to a gene: 6.

CDR3 in DNA: TGCAGCGTTGAAGGTAGTTACAATGAGCAGTTCTTC. Translation gives CSVEGSYNEQFF. This chain joins TRBV29-1 and TRBJ2-1; no reliable D call. The germline CDR1 and CDR2 sequences are SQVTM and ANQGSEA. With 1 base removed from V and 4 bases from J, the gap between germline ends came to 5 bases. This CDR3 contains 12 residues.

This clone is termed medium-sized. The chain carries TRBV13 and TRBJ1-4; possibly TRBD1 for D (6 bases). Trimming shortened V by 5 bases and J by 7 bases, and 23 bases separated the two germline ends. The V gene's germline CDR1 is PRHDT and CDR2 FYEKMQ (reference sequence). The CDR3 contains 17 residues. CDR3 amino acids: CASSDTSSGTLLEKLFF. CDR3 nucleotide sequence: TGTGCCAGCAGCGACACCTCATCCGGGACACTGCTTGAAAAACTGTTTTTT. Filled out from reference TRBV13 and TRBJ1-4, the complete variable domain reads AAGVIQSPRHLIKEKRETATLKCYPIPRHDTVYWYQQGPGQDPQFLISFYEKMQSDKGSIPDRFSAQQFSDYHSELNMSSLELGDSALYFCASSDTSSGTLLEKLFFGSGTQLSVL.

The chain joins TRBV7-2 to TRBJ2-5; 14 nucleotides line up with TRBD2. This CDR3 comprises 17 residues. Germline values: CDR1 SGHTA, CDR2 FQGNSA. J gave up 2 bases and V 0 bases, and 2 bases lay outside the gene matches. The CDR3 DNA reads as TGTGCCAGCAGCTTAGCTGGGACTAGCGGGGGACAAGAGACCCAGTACTTC. It codes for CASSLAGTSGGQETQYF. Using reference TRBV7-2 and TRBJ2-5 for the parts outside the CDR3, the full variable domain is GAGVSQSPSNKVTEKGKDVELRCDPISGHTALYWYRQSLGQGLEFLIYFQGNSAPDKSGLPSDRFSAERTGGSVSTLTIQRTQQEDSAVYLCASSLAGTSGGQETQYFGPGTRLLVL.

The V and J genes are TRBV5-4 and TRBJ1-2; possible D gene TRBD1, 6 bases. The CDR3 is made up of 12 amino acids. Looked up from germline, CDR1 is SGHNT and CDR2 is YYREEE (reference sequence). V was shortened by 9 bases and J by 5 bases, with 14 bases between the two germline ends. CDR3 amino acids: CATTGMEYGYTF. CDR3 DNA: TGTGCCACCACAGGGATGGAATATGGCTACACCTTC.

V is TRBV7-9 and J is TRBJ1-2; TRBD1 matches 10 bases. The CDR3 consists of 16 residues. Trimming cost V 1 base and J 4 bases; bases outside gene matches: 6. The germline V gene has CDR1 SEHNR and CDR2 FQNEAQ (reference sequence). This CDR3 reads CASSLGVGQGLYGYTF. As DNA, the CDR3 is TGTGCCAGCAGCTTAGGTGTGGGACAGGGGCTCTATGGCTACACCTTC.

J is TRBJ2-6 and V is TRBV9, with D possibly being TRBD1 (6 bases). The CDR3 runs to 17 residues. The germline V and J ends were trimmed by 4 bases and 0 bases, with 14 bases remaining between them. CDR1 is SGDLS and CDR2 is YYNGEE in the germline V gene. The CDR3 protein is CASSPRQEFSGANVLTF. In DNA, the CDR3 is TGTGCCAGCAGCCCCCGACAGGAGTTCTCTGGGGCCAACGTCCTGACTTTC. Full variable domain (remainder filled in from reference TRBV9 and TRBJ2-6): DSGVTQTPKHLITATGQRVTLRCSPRSGDLSVYWYQQSLDQGLQFLIQYYNGEERAKGNILERFSAQQFPDLHSELNLSSLELGDSALYFCASSPRQEFSGANVLTFGAGSRLTVL.

CDR3 amino acids: CASSYRGGYYGQFF. CDR3 nucleotides: TGTGCCAGCAGTTACCGCGGGGGCTACTATGGGCAGTTCTTC. The chain carries TRBV6-5 and TRBJ2-1, with a weak D call TRBD2 (7 bases). Germline CDR1 MNHEY, CDR2 SVGAGI. The CDR3 length is 14 residues. V was pared by 2 bases and J by 12 bases, with 17 bases between.

V usage is TRBV28 and J usage is TRBJ2-3; the D is unclear. The CDR3 runs to 14 residues. The ends were cut back, 8 bases at V and 4 bases at J, with 16 bases in the middle. Per the germline V gene, CDR1 is MDHEN and CDR2 is SYDVKM. The chain's CDR3 is CASRIVHASDTQYF. Here the CDR3 DNA reads TGTGCCAGCCGGATAGTCCACGCTTCAGATACGCAGTATTTT.

The CDR3 loop is CASSVEAAYNEQFF. The CDR3, as DNA: TGTGCCAGCAGCGTAGAAGCGGCCTACAATGAGCAGTTCTTC. The J gene is TRBJ2-1, the V gene TRBV9, with TRBD2 as a possible D gene (5 bases). The V end lost 0 bases, the J end lost 2 bases, and 6 bases lay between the germline ends. Germline V gene sequence: CDR1 SGDLS, CDR2 YYNGEE. CDR3 length: 14 amino acids.

The chain combines TRBV18 with TRBJ2-4; D gene ambiguous. With 2 bases removed from V and 6 bases from J, the gap between germline ends came to 11 bases. The CDR3 runs 14 residues. CDR1 is KGHSH, CDR2 LQKENI, per germline. CDR3 in amino acids: CASSPESRANIQYF. The CDR3 region has the DNA TGTGCCAGCTCACCAGAAAGCCGAGCAAACATTCAGTACTTC. Full variable domain (outside the CDR3, taken from reference TRBV18 and TRBJ2-4): NAGVMQNPRHLVRRRGQEARLRCSPMKGHSHVYWYRQLPEEGLKFMVYLQKENIIDESGMPKERFSAEFPKEGPSILRIQQVVRGDSAAYFCASSPESRANIQYFGAGTRLSVL.